These T cell receptor beta chains were read from a single sample in a study of technical replicates of blood from a few donors. The assay was immunoSEQ multiplex PCR, and TCRdb's table has in-frame clones only and misses some. The sample has some 76,000 clones, 85% to 95% seen once. Sequencing was done on a sample of T cells isolated from PBMCs. The source is a human donor in good health. CDR3s include the opening cysteine and the closing phenylalanine or tryptophan. Each record gives: J gene, clone size, CDR3 length, D gene, V gene, CDR3 DNA, CDR3 protein. A D gene is named only where the DNA matches it firmly. Clone size is stated in some rows and not others, as once, few, many or a class when expanded.

J: TRBJ2-7; size: NA; length: 15; D: TRBD2; V: TRBV11-3; DNA: TGTGCCAGCAGCTTAGATAGTCTAGCGGGAGTCGAGCAGTACTTC; CDR3: CASSLDSLAGVEQYF
J: TRBJ1-5; size: NA; length: 15; D: NA; V: TRBV7-8; DNA: TGTGCCAGCAGCCCCCTTAGCGGGACGGGCCAGCCCCAGCATTTT; CDR3: CASSPLSGTGQPQHF
J: TRBJ2-7; size: NA; length: 14; D: TRBD1; V: TRBV5-5; DNA: TGTGCCAGCAGCTTCCGACAGGGATTCTACGAGCAGTACTTC; CDR3: CASSFRQGFYEQYF
J: TRBJ2-1; size: NA; length: 16; D: TRBD2; V: TRBV7-9; DNA: TGTGCCAGCAGCGACCTTAGCGGGAACTCCTACAATGAGCAGTTCTTC; CDR3: CASSDLSGNSYNEQFF
J: TRBJ2-2; size: NA; length: 14; D: NA; V: TRBV4-2; DNA: TGTGCCAGCAGCCAAGAGAGCGGCACCGGGGAGCTGTTTTTT; CDR3: CASSQESGTGELFF
J: TRBJ2-7; size: NA; length: 14; D: TRBD1; V: TRBV30; DNA: TGTGCCTGGAGTGTTGGCCAGGGGGCCTACGAGCAGTACTTC; CDR3: CAWSVGQGAYEQYF
J: TRBJ2-7; size: NA; length: 16; D: TRBD1; V: TRBV6-1; DNA: TGTGCCAGCAGTGAATTTAGGGGGCTTGGCCCCTACGAGCAGTACTTC; CDR3: CASSEFRGLGPYEQYF
J: TRBJ2-1; size: NA; length: 15; D: TRBD2; V: TRBV6-5; DNA: TGTGCCAGCAGTTACTTAGGGCGGGAGCGGAATGAGCAGTTCTTC; CDR3: CASSYLGRERNEQFF
J: TRBJ2-3; size: NA; length: 15; D: NA; V: TRBV28; DNA: TGTGCCAGCAGCCCCGGCGGGCACCGCACAGATACGCAGTATTTT; CDR3: CASSPGGHRTDTQYF
J: TRBJ2-7; size: NA; length: 12; D: NA; V: TRBV27; DNA: TGTGCCAGCAGTTTACCTCAGGGTAAGCAGTACTTC; CDR3: CASSLPQGKQYF
J: TRBJ1-1; size: NA; length: 14; D: NA; V: TRBV25-1; DNA: TGTGCCAGCAGTGATAACAGGGAGAACACTGAAGCTTTCTTT; CDR3: CASSDNRENTEAFF
J: TRBJ2-1; size: NA; length: 19; D: TRBD2; V: TRBV6-4; DNA: TGTGCCAGCAGTCCCACCGAGCTACTAGCGGGAGTGGGTTACAATGAGCAGTTCTTC; CDR3: CASSPTELLAGVGYNEQFF
J: TRBJ1-1; size: NA; length: 15; D: NA; V: TRBV4-3; DNA: TGCGCCAGCAGCCAAGAGAGGCTTTACGGCACTGAAGCTTTCTTT; CDR3: CASSQERLYGTEAFF
J: TRBJ2-7; size: NA; length: 12; D: NA; V: TRBV28; DNA: TGTGCCACCTACAGGGCCACCTACGAGCAGTACTTC; CDR3: CATYRATYEQYF
J: TRBJ1-2; size: NA; length: 14; D: TRBD1; V: TRBV7-9; DNA: TGTGCCAGCAGCTCTCTAAGGACAGGCTATGGCTACACCTTC; CDR3: CASSSLRTGYGYTF
J: TRBJ2-7; size: NA; length: 16; D: NA; V: TRBV15; DNA: TGTGCCACCAGCACCCAACGGACAGTTGAGGACCTCGAGCAGTACTTC; CDR3: CATSTQRTVEDLEQYF
J: TRBJ2-2; size: NA; length: 16; D: TRBD1; V: TRBV2; DNA: TGTGCCAGCATGAGACAGGGGTTCGCGAACACCGGGGAGCTGTTTTTT; CDR3: CASMRQGFANTGELFF
J: TRBJ1-5; size: NA; length: 12; D: TRBD1; V: TRBV27; DNA: TGTGCCAGCAGTTCATTCGGGACAGGCGAGCATTTT; CDR3: CASSSFGTGEHF
J: TRBJ2-3; size: NA; length: 15; D: NA; V: TRBV29-1; DNA: TGCAGCGTTGTCTTTGCGGTAGAGTCCCCAGATACGCAGTATTTT; CDR3: CSVVFAVESPDTQYF
J: TRBJ2-7; size: NA; length: 16; D: TRBD2; V: TRBV6-5; DNA: TGTGCCAGCAGTTCCTCTAGCGGGGGAAGCTCCTACGAGCAGTACTTC; CDR3: CASSSSSGGSSYEQYF
J: TRBJ2-7; size: NA; length: 16; D: NA; V: TRBV28; DNA: TGTGCCAGCAGCCTGGGGCGGCAGGGCAACGTTTACGAGCAGTACTTC; CDR3: CASSLGRQGNVYEQYF
J: TRBJ2-3; size: NA; length: 17; D: TRBD2; V: TRBV2; DNA: TGTGCCAGCAGTGAATTGGGACTAGCGGGAGGGCATGATACGCAGTATTTT; CDR3: CASSELGLAGGHDTQYF
J: TRBJ2-7; size: NA; length: 15; D: TRBD1; V: TRBV15; DNA: TGTGCCACCAGCGGAACAGGGGGGCTAACCTACGAGCAGTACTTC; CDR3: CATSGTGGLTYEQYF
J: TRBJ2-1; size: once; length: 15; D: TRBD2; V: TRBV11-3; DNA: TGTGCCAGCAGCTTGTCGGGGGGGCTTTACAATGAGCAGTTCTTC; CDR3: CASSLSGGLYNEQFF
J: TRBJ2-1; size: NA; length: 14; D: NA; V: TRBV5-8; DNA: TGTGCCAGCAGCTGGGGATCCGGGAACAATGAGCAGTTCTTC; CDR3: CASSWGSGNNEQFF
J: TRBJ1-1; size: once; length: 18; D: TRBD1; V: TRBV9; DNA: TGTGCCAGCAGCGTAGAAAACAGGGGAAGGAGGATGAACACTGAAGCTTTCTTT; CDR3: CASSVENRGRRMNTEAFF
J: TRBJ2-2; size: NA; length: 14; D: NA; V: TRBV12-5; DNA: TGTGCTAGTGGTTGGATACTAGACTCCGGGGAGCTGTTTTTT; CDR3: CASGWILDSGELFF
J: TRBJ2-7; size: NA; length: 13; D: TRBD1; V: TRBV19; DNA: TGTGCCAGTAGTACCGGGACAGACTACGAGCAGTACTTC; CDR3: CASSTGTDYEQYF
J: TRBJ2-7; size: once; length: 15; D: TRBD1; V: TRBV19; DNA: TGTGCCAGTAGGGGGGGACAGGGGGCTTCCTACGAGCAGTACTTC; CDR3: CASRGGQGASYEQYF
J: TRBJ2-1; size: NA; length: 12; D: NA; V: TRBV4-2; DNA: TGTGCCAGCAGCCACCAAGCGGGCCACCAGTTCTTC; CDR3: CASSHQAGHQFF
J: TRBJ2-7; size: NA; length: 15; D: TRBD1; V: TRBV4-1; DNA: TGCGCCAGCAGCCATACCGGGACAGGGACCTACGAGCAGTACTTC; CDR3: CASSHTGTGTYEQYF
J: TRBJ1-1; size: NA; length: 14; D: NA; V: TRBV4-1; DNA: TGCGCCAGCAGCCAAGATCCGAGGGTCACTGAAGCTTTCTTT; CDR3: CASSQDPRVTEAFF
J: TRBJ1-1; size: few; length: 12; D: NA; V: TRBV19; DNA: TGTGCCAGTGCCTACAGGGACACTGAAGCTTTCTTT; CDR3: CASAYRDTEAFF
J: TRBJ1-3; size: NA; length: 15; D: NA; V: TRBV2; DNA: TGTGCCAGCACACCCGACAGCTACTCTGGAAACACCATATATTTT; CDR3: CASTPDSYSGNTIYF
J: TRBJ2-5; size: NA; length: 14; D: TRBD1; V: TRBV28; DNA: TGTGCCAGCAGTCATGAAACAGGGGAAGAGACCCAGTACTTC; CDR3: CASSHETGEETQYF
J: TRBJ1-3; size: NA; length: 14; D: NA; V: TRBV6-5; DNA: TGTGCCAGCAGTCCTTTTAGCTCTGGAAACACCATATATTTT; CDR3: CASSPFSSGNTIYF
J: TRBJ1-1; size: NA; length: 15; D: NA; V: TRBV28; DNA: TGTGCCAGCAAACAAACCGGGACGGGGGGGACTGAAGCTTTCTTT; CDR3: CASKQTGTGGTEAFF
J: TRBJ1-5; size: NA; length: 12; D: NA; V: TRBV13; DNA: TGTGCCAGCAGCTTAGGCCCGGAGCCCCAGCATTTT; CDR3: CASSLGPEPQHF
J: TRBJ2-4; size: once; length: 13; D: NA; V: TRBV18; DNA: TGTGCCAGCTCACCTCCAGTCAAAAACATTCAGTACTTC; CDR3: CASSPPVKNIQYF
J: TRBJ2-3; size: once; length: 15; D: TRBD2; V: TRBV5-1; DNA: TGCGCCAGCAGGTCGTGGGAGGGCCATACAGATACGCAGTATTTT; CDR3: CASRSWEGHTDTQYF
J: TRBJ2-3; size: once; length: 15; D: NA; V: TRBV6-6; DNA: TGTGCCAGCAGTTACCTGGGCAGGGCTCAGGATACGCAGTATTTT; CDR3: CASSYLGRAQDTQYF
J: TRBJ1-1; size: NA; length: 11; D: NA; V: TRBV5-8; DNA: TGTGCCAGCATTCAGGGCGGGGGAGCTTTCTTT; CDR3: CASIQGGGAFF
J: TRBJ1-1; size: NA; length: 13; D: TRBD1; V: TRBV28; DNA: TGTGCCAGCAGCACGGACAGGGTCACTGAAGCTTTCTTT; CDR3: CASSTDRVTEAFF
J: TRBJ2-7; size: NA; length: 12; D: NA; V: TRBV29-1; DNA: TGCAGCGTTGAGGGAAGGGGCTACGAGCAGTACTTC; CDR3: CSVEGRGYEQYF
J: TRBJ2-7; size: NA; length: 15; D: TRBD2; V: TRBV11-1; DNA: TGTGCCAGCAGCCCCCGCCTAGCGGGAGCCGAAGAGCAGTACTTC; CDR3: CASSPRLAGAEEQYF
J: TRBJ2-7; size: NA; length: 14; D: TRBD2; V: TRBV5-4; DNA: TGTGCCAGCAGCCAAAGCGGGAGGGCCTACGAGCAGTACTTC; CDR3: CASSQSGRAYEQYF
J: TRBJ2-7; size: NA; length: 15; D: NA; V: TRBV2; DNA: TGTGCCAGCAGTGAAGCGCCTGGAGGGACCTACGAGCAGTACTTC; CDR3: CASSEAPGGTYEQYF
J: TRBJ2-2; size: NA; length: 15; D: NA; V: TRBV10-3; DNA: TGTGCCATCAGTGAGTCTTCAGGGAGGACCGGGGAGCTGTTTTTT; CDR3: CAISESSGRTGELFF
J: TRBJ1-2; size: NA; length: 19; D: TRBD1; V: TRBV4-1; DNA: TGCGCCAGCAGCCAGGATTCTCCCCCCCCGGGACAGGGGAACGGTGGCTACACCTTC; CDR3: CASSQDSPPPGQGNGGYTF
J: TRBJ1-4; size: NA; length: 14; D: NA; V: TRBV28; DNA: TGTGCCAGCAGTTTTATAGGAGCTAATGAAAAACTGTTTTTT; CDR3: CASSFIGANEKLFF
J: TRBJ1-1; size: NA; length: 13; D: NA; V: TRBV7-2; DNA: TGTGCCAGCAGCTTAAACGGGAACACTGAAGCTTTCTTT; CDR3: CASSLNGNTEAFF
J: TRBJ1-5; size: NA; length: 13; D: TRBD1; V: TRBV10-3; DNA: TGTGCCATCAATACAGGGGAAGGGCAGCCCCAGCATTTT; CDR3: CAINTGEGQPQHF
J: TRBJ1-2; size: NA; length: 18; D: TRBD1; V: TRBV7-2; DNA: TGTGCCAGCAGCTTAGCGCAAAGGACAGGGGGCTTCAGCTATGGCTACACCTTC; CDR3: CASSLAQRTGGFSYGYTF
J: TRBJ1-4; size: NA; length: 15; D: TRBD1; V: TRBV28; DNA: TGTGCCAGCAGTACTAAGACAGGGGGCAATGAAAAACTGTTTTTT; CDR3: CASSTKTGGNEKLFF
J: TRBJ2-1; size: once; length: 12; D: NA; V: TRBV7-3; DNA: TGTGCCAGCAGCTCTTACTCCAATGAGCAGTTCTTC; CDR3: CASSSYSNEQFF
J: TRBJ2-7; size: NA; length: 14; D: TRBD1; V: TRBV28; DNA: TGTGCCAGCAGTTCCCTACAGGGGGCCCGCGAGCAGTACTTC; CDR3: CASSSLQGAREQYF
J: TRBJ1-2; size: NA; length: 15; D: NA; V: TRBV6-5; DNA: TGTGCCAGCACCGAGGACGGGATCTCACCCTATGGCTACACCTTC; CDR3: CASTEDGISPYGYTF